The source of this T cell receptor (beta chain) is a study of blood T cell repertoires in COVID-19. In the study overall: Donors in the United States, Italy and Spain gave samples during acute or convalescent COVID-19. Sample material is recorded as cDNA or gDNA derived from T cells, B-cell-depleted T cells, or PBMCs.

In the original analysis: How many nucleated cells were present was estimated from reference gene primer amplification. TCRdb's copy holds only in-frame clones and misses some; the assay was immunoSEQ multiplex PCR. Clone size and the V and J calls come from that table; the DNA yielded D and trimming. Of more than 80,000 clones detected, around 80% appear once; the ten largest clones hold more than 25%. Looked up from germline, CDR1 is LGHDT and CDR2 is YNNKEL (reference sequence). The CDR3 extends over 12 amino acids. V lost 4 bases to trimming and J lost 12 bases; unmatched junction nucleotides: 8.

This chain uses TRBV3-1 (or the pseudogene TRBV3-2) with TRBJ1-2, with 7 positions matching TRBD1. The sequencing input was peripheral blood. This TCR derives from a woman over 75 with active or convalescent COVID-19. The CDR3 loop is CASSPHRGAHTF. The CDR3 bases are TGTGCCAGCAGCCCACACAGGGGAGCGCACACCTTC.